A single sample gave rise to the 7 T cell receptor beta chains below, sequenced in a study of shared clonotypes between healthy human individuals. The assay was immunoSEQ multiplex PCR, and TCRdb's table has in-frame clones only and misses some. Of about 2.1 million clones in the sample, over 85% were seen once. Naive CD8 cells, CD45RO-negative and positively selected for CCR7, excluded terminally differentiated effector memory CD45RA+ cells. The sample consisted of naive CD8+ T cells from PBMCs. These receptors were taken from a man between 18 and 29 years old in good health. Some clones in this sample may be carry-over from other donors' samples.

This clone appeared once. The chain employs TRBV6-5 and TRBJ1-1, with 7 bases identical to TRBD1. The CDR3 totals 14 residues. Trimming removed 6 bases from V and 5 bases from J; junction bases left unmatched: 9. CDR1 is MNHEY and CDR2 is SVGAGI in the germline V gene. In DNA form, the CDR3 reads TGTGCCAGCAGCGGGGACAGTCGTTGGACTGAAGCTTTCTTT. This codes for CASSGDSRWTEAFF.

This clone appeared once. The genes are TRBV10-1 and TRBJ1-5; no definite D call. V was shortened by 3 bases and J by 6 bases, with 6 bases between the two germline ends. The CDR3 sequence is 12 residues long. The germline V gene encodes CDR1 WNHNN and CDR2 SYGVQD (reference sequence). The DNA for the CDR3 is TGCGCCAGCAGTGATGTAGGTCAGCCCCAGCATTTT. It codes for CASSDVGQPQHF.

The V call is TRBV7-9, the J call TRBJ2-3; possibly TRBD2 for D (6 bases). There are 16 residues in the CDR3. Germline V gives CDR1 SEHNR, CDR2 FQNEAQ (reference sequence). V was shortened by 1 base and J by 5 bases, with 16 bases between the two germline ends. The CDR3 loop is CASSLDTSTILDTQYF. The CDR3 DNA follows: TGTGCCAGCAGCTTAGACACTAGCACTATCCTAGATACGCAGTATTTT.

Concerning this clone: The sample holds other DNA sequences that translate to the same CDR3. The V and J genes are TRBV7-9 and TRBJ1-1; the D is unclear. Germline CDR1 reads SEHNR; CDR2 reads FQNEAQ (reference sequence). This CDR3 has 14 residues. V lost 5 bases and J 1 base, leaving 11 bases between the germline ends. CDR3 bases: TGTGCCAGCAGCCCCTGGACGGAGAACACTGAAGCTTTCTTT. Translating gives CASSPWTENTEAFF.

This rearrangement joins TRBV28 to TRBJ2-3; 11 bases agree with TRBD2. Trimming removed 7 bases from V and 2 bases from J; junction bases left unmatched: 5. The CDR3 consists of 15 residues. Germline V CDR1 and CDR2: MDHEN, SYDVKM. CDR3 bases: TGTGCCAGCAAAGGGACTAGCGGCGACACAGATACGCAGTATTTT. Translation gives CASKGTSGDTDTQYF.

CDR3 protein: CASIPGQVNEKLFF. CDR3 bases: TGTGCCAGCATCCCGGGACAGGTTAATGAAAAACTGTTTTTT. The gene calls are TRBV2 and TRBJ1-4; TRBD1 matches 8 bases. The germline CDR1 and CDR2 sequences are SNHLY and FYNNEI. The CDR3 length is 14 residues. The V and J ends lost 7 bases and 4 bases, in that order; junction bases with no gene match: 5.

The chain recombines TRBV27 with TRBJ1-2; D is unclear. CDR1 and CDR2 (germline): MNHEY, SMNVEV (reference sequence). The CDR3 is 15 residues long. V was trimmed by 4 bases and J by 0 bases, leaving 12 bases between them. The CDR3, as DNA: TGTGCCAGCAGTTCCCGAGGGAGAGCTAACTATGGCTACACCTTC. Protein product: CASSSRGRANYGYTF.